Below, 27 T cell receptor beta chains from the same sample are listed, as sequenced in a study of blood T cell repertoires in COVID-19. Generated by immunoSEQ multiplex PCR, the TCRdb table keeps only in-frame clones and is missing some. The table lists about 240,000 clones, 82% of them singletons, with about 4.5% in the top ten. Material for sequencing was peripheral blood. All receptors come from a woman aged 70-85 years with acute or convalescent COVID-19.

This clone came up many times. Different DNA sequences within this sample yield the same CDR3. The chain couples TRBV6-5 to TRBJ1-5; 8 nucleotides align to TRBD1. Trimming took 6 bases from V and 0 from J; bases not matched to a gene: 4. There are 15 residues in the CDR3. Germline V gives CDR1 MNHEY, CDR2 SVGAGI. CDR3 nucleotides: TGTGCCAGCAGCGGACAGGGCTATAGCAATCAGCCCCAGCATTTT. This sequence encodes CASSGQGYSNQPQHF.

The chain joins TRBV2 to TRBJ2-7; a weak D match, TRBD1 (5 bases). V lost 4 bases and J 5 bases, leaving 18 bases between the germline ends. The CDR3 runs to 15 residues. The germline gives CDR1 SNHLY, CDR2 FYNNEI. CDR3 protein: CASSGSAGSLDEQYF. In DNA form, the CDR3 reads TGTGCCAGCAGTGGATCGGCAGGGTCCCTTGACGAGCAGTACTTC.

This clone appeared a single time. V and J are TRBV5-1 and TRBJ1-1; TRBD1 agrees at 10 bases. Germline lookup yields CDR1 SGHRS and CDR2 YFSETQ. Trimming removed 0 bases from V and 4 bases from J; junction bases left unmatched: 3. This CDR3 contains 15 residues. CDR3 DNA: TGCGCCAGCAGCTTGGCCGGGACAGGGGTCACTGAAGCTTTCTTT. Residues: CASSLAGTGVTEAFF.

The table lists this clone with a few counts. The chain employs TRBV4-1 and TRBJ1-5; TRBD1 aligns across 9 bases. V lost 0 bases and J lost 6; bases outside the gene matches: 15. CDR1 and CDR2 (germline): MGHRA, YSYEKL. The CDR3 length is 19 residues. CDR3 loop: CASSQEGVGTGTIGQPQHF. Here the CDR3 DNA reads TGCGCCAGCAGCCAAGAAGGGGTCGGGACAGGGACGATAGGTCAGCCCCAGCATTTT.

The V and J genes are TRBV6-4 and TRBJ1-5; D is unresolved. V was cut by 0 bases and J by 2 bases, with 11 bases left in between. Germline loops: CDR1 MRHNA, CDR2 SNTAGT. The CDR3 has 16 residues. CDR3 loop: CASSDSIPRGNQPQHF. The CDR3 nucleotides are TGTGCCAGCAGTGACTCGATACCTCGGGGCAATCAGCCCCAGCATTTT.

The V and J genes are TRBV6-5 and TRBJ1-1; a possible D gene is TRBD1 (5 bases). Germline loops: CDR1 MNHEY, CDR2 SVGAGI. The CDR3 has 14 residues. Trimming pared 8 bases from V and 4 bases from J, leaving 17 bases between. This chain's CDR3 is CASSYSGNPTEAFF. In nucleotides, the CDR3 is TGTGCCAGCTCCTACTCAGGGAATCCCACTGAAGCTTTCTTT.

The CDR3 nucleotides are TGTGCCACCGGAAACCCGGGGGAGGCAGGGGGCTTGGAGACCCAGTACTTC. Encoded protein: CATGNPGEAGGLETQYF. The gene calls are TRBV24-1 and TRBJ2-5; 8 nucleotides align to TRBD1. CDR3 length equals 17 residues. CDR1 and CDR2 from the germline V gene are KGHDR and SFDVKD. V was clipped by 9 bases and J by 5 bases; unmatched bases: 19.

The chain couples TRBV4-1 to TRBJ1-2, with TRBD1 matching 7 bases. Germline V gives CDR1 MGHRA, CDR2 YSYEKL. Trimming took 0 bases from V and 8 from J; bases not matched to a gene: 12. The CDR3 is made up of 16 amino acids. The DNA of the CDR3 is TGCGCCAGCAGCCAAGATCATTCCGAGACAGGGAGAGGCTACACCTTC. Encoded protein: CASSQDHSETGRGYTF.

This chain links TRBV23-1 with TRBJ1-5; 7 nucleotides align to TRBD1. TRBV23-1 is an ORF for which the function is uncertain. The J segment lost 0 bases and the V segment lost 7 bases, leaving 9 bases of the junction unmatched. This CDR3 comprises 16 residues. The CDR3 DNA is TGCGCCAGCACCCCGGGACAGATCCATAGCAATCAGCCCCAGCATTTT. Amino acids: CASTPGQIHSNQPQHF.

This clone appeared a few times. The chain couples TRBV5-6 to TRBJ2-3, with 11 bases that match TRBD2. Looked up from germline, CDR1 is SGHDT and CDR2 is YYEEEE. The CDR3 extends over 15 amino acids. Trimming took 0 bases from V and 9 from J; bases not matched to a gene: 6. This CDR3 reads CASSLEGTSGGTQYF. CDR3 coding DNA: TGTGCCAGCAGCTTGGAGGGGACTAGCGGCGGAACGCAGTATTTT.

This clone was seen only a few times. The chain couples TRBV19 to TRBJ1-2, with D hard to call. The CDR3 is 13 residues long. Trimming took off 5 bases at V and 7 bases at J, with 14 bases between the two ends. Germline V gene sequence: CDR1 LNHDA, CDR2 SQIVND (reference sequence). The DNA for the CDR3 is TGTGCCAGTAGTCCCCAGGCATCAGGTGGCTACACCTTC. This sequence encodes CASSPQASGGYTF.

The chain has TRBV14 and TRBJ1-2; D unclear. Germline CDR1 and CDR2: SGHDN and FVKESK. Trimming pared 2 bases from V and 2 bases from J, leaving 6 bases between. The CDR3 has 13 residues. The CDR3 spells CASSQMRNYGYTF. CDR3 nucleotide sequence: TGTGCCAGCAGCCAAATGAGGAACTATGGCTACACCTTC.

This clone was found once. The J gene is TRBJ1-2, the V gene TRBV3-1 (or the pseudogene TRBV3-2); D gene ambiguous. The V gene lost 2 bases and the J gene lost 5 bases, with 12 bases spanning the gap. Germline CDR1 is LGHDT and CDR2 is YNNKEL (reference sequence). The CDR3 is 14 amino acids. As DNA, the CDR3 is TGTGCCAGCAGCCAATCACCCGCGGGGTATGGCTACACCTTC. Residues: CASSQSPAGYGYTF.

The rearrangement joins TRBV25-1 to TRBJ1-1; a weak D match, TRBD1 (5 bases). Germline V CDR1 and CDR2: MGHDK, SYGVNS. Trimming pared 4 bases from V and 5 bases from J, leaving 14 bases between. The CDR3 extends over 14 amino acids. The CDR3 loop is CASSAQGYGTEAFF. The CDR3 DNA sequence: TGTGCCAGCAGTGCCCAGGGCTACGGTACTGAAGCTTTCTTT.

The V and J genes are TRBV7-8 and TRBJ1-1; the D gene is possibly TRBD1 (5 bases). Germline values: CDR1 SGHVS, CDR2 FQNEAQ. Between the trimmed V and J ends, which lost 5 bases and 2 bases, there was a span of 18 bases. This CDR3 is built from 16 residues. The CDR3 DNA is TGTGCCAGCAGCCCGATCCCGGACAACATAAACACTGAAGCTTTCTTT. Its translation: CASSPIPDNINTEAFF.

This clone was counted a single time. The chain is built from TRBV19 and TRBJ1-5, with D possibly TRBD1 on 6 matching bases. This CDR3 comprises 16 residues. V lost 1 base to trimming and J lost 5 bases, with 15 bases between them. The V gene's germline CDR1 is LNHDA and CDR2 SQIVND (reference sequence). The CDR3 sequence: CASSIGIMAGDQPQHF. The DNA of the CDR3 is TGTGCCAGTAGTATAGGCATCATGGCAGGGGATCAGCCCCAGCATTTT.

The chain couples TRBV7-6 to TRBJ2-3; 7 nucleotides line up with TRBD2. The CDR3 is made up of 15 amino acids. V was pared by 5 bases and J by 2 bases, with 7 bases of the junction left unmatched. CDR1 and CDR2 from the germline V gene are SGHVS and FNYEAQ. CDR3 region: CASSRPAGSTDTQYF. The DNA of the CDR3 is TGTGCCAGCAGCCGACCAGCGGGGTCCACAGATACGCAGTATTTT.

CDR3 protein: CASSPDRWGAFF. The CDR3 DNA sequence: TGTGCCAGCAGCCCTGACAGGTGGGGAGCTTTCTTT. The chain uses TRBV28 and TRBJ1-1; the D gene is possibly TRBD1 (6 bases). This CDR3 is 12 amino acids long. Germline lookup yields CDR1 MDHEN and CDR2 SYDVKM. V lost 6 bases and J lost 10, with 15 bases in between.

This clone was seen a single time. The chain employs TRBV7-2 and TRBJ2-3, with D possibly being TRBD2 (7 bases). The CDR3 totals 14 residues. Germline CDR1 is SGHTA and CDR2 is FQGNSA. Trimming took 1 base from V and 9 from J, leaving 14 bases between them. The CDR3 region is CASSLVGGGTTQYF. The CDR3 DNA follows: TGTGCCAGCAGCTTAGTAGGGGGGGGGACCACGCAGTATTTT.

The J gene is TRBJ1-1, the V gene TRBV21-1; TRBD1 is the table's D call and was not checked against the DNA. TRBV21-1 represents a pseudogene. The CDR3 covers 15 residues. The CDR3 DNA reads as TGTGCCAGCAGCCTGCCGGACAGGGGAACTACTGAAGCTTTCTTT. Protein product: CASSLPDRGTTEAFF.

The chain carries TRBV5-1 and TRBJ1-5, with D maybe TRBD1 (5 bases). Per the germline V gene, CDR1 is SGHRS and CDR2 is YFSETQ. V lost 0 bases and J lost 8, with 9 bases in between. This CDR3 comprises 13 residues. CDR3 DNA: TGCGCCAGCAGCTTGGGACAGAAAGAGCCCCAGCATTTT. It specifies CASSLGQKEPQHF.

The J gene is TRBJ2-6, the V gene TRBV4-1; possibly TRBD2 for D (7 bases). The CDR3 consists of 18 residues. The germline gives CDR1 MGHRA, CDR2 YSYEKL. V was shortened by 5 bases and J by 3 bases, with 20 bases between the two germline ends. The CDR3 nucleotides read TGCGCCAGCAGCACGTTCTTTACAGGGACTATTGGGGCCAACGTCCTGACTTTC. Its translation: CASSTFFTGTIGANVLTF.

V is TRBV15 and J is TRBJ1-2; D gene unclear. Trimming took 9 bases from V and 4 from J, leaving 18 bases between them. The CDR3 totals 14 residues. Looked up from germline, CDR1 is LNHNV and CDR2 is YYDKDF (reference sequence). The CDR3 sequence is CATQQREKAYGYTF. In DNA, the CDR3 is TGTGCCACACAGCAGAGGGAGAAGGCCTATGGCTACACCTTC.

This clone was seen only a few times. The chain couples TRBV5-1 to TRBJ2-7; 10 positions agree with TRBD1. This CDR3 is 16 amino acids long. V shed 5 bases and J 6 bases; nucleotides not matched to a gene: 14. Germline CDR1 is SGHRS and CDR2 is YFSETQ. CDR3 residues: CASSITVAGTGAEQYF. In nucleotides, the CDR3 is TGCGCCAGCAGTATAACGGTGGCCGGGACAGGGGCCGAGCAGTACTTC.

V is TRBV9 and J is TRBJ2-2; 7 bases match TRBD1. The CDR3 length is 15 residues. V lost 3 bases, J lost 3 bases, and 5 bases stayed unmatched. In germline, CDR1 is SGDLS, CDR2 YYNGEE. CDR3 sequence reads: CASSGRQGDTGELFF. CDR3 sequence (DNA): TGTGCCAGCAGCGGAAGACAGGGTGACACCGGGGAGCTGTTTTTT.

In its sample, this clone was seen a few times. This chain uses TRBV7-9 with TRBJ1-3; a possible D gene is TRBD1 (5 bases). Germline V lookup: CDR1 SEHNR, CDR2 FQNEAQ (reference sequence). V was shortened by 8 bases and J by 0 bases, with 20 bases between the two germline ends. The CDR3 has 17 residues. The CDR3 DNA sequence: TGTGCCAGCGGGGCCCGCCGAATTGTGAGCTCTGGAAACACCATATATTTT. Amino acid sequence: CASGARRIVSSGNTIYF.

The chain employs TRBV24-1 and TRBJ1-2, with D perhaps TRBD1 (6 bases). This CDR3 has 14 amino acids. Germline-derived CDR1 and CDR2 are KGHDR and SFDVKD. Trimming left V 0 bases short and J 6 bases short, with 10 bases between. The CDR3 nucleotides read TGTGCCACCAGTGATTTGGCAGGGGCCCATGGCTACACCTTC. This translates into CATSDLAGAHGYTF.